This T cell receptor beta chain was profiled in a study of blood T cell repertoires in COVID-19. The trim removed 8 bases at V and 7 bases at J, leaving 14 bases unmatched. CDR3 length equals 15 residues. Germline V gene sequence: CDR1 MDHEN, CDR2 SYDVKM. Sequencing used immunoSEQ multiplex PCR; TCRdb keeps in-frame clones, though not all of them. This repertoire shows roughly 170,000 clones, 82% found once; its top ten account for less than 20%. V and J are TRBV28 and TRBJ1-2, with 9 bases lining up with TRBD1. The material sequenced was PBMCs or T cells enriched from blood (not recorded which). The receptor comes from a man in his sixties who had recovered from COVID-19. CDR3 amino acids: CASLMTDRGSGGYTF. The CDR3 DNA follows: TGTGCCAGCCTCATGACGGACAGGGGAAGTGGTGGCTACACCTTC.